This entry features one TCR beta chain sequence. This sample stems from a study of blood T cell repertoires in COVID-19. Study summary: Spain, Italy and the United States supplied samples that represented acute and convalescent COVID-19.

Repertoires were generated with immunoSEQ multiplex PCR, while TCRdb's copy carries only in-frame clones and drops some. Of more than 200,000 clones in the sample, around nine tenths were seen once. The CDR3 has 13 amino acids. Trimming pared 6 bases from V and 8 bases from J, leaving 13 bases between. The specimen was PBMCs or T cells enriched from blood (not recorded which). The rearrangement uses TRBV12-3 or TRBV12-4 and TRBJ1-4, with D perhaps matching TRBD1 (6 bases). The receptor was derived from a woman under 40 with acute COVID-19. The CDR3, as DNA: TGTGCCAGCAGCCCGACAGGACCCGAAAAACTGTTTTTT. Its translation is CASSPTGPEKLFF.